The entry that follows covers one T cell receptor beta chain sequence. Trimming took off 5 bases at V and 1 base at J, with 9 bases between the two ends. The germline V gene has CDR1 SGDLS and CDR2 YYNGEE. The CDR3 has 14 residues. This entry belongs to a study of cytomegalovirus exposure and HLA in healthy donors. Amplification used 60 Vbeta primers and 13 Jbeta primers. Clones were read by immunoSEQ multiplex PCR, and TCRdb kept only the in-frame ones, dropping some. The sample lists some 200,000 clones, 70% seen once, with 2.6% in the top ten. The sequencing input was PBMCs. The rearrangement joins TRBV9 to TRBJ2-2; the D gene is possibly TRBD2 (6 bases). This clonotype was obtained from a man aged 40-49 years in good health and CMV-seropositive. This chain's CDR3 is CASSLGGNTGELFF. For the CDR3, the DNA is TGTGCCAGCAGTTTGGGGGGGAACACCGGGGAGCTGTTTTTT.